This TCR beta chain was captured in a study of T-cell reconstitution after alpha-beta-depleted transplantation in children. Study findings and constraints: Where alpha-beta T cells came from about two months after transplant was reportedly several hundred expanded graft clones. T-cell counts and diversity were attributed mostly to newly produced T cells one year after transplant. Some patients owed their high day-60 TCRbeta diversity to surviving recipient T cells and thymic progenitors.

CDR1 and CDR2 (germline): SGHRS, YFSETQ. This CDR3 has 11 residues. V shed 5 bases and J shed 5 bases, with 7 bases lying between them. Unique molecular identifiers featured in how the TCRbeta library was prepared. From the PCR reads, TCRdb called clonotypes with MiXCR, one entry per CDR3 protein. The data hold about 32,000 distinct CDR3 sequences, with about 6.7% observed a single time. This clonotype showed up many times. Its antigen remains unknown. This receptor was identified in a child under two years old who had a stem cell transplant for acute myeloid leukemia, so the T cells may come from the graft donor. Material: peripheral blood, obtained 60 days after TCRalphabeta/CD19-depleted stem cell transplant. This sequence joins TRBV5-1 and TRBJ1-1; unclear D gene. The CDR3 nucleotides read TGCGCCAGCAGTCGAGGTACTGAAGCTTTCTTT. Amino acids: CASSRGTEAFF. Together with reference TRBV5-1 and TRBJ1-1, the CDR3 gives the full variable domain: KAGVTQTPRYLIKTRGQQVTLSCSPISGHRSVSWYQQTPGQGLQFLFEYFSETQRNKGNFPGRFSGRQFSNSRSEMNVSTLELGDSALYLCASSRGTEAFFGQGTRLTVV.